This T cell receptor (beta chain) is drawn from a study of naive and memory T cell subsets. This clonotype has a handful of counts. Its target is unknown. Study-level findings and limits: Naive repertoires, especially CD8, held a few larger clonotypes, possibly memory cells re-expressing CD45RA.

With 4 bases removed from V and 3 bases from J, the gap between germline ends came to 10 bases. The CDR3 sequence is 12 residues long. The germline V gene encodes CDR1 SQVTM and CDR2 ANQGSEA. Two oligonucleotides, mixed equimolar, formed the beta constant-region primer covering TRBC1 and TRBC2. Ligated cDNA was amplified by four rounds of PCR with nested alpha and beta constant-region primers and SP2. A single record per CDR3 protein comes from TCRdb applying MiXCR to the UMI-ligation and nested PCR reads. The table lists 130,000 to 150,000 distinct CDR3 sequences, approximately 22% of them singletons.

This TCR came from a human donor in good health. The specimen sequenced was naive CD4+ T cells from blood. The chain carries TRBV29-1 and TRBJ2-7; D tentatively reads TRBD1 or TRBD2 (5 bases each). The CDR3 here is CSVVRDGYEQYF. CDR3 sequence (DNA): TGCAGCGTTGTTCGGGACGGCTACGAGCAGTACTTC.